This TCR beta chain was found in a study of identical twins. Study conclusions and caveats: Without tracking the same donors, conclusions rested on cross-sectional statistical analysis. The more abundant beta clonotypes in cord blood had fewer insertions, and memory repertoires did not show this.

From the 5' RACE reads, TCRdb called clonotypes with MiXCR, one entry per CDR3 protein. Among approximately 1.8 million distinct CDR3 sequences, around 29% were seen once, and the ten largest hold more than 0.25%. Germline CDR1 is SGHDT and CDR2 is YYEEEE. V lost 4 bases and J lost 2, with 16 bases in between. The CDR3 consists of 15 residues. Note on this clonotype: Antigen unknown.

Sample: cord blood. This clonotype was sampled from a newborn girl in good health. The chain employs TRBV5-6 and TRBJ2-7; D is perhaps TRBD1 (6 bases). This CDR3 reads CASSGGWTAPYEQYF. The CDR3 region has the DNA TGTGCCAGCAGCGGTGGTTGGACAGCACCCTACGAGCAGTACTTC.